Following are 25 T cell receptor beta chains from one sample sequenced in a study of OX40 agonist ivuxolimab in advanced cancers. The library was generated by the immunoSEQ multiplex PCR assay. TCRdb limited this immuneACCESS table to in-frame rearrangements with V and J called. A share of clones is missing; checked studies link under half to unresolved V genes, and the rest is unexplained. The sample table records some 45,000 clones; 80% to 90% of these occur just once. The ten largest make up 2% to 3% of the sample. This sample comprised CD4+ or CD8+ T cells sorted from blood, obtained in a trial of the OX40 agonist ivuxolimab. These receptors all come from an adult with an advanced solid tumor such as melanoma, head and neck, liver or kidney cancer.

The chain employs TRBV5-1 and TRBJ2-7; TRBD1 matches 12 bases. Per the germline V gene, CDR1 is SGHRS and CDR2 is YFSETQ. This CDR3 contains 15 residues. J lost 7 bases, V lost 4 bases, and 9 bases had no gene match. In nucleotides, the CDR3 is TGCGCCAGCAGCGCGTCCGGGACAGGGGGCCGGGAGCAGTACTTC. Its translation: CASSASGTGGREQYF.

CDR3 sequence: CSAPADTEAFF. The CDR3 DNA sequence: TGCAGTGCTCCGGCGGACACTGAAGCTTTCTTT. The chain has TRBV20-1 and TRBJ1-1; no reliable D call. Trimming left V 5 bases short and J 3 bases short, with 7 bases between. In germline, CDR1 is DFQATT, CDR2 SNEGSKA (reference sequence). This CDR3 has 11 residues.

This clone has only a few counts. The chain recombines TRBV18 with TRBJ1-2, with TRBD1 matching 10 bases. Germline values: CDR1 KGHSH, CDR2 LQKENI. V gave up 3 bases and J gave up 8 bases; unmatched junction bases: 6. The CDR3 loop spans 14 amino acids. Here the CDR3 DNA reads TGTGCCAGCTCACCCGGGGGGACAGGGGACGGCTACACCTTC. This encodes CASSPGGTGDGYTF.

Written as DNA, the CDR3 is TGTGCCAGCAGCATGACTAGCGGTCCCTACGAGCAGTACTTC. Protein sequence: CASSMTSGPYEQYF. The chain employs TRBV7-6 and TRBJ2-7, with TRBD2 identical over 9 bases. CDR1 and CDR2 from the germline V gene are SGHVS and FNYEAQ. This CDR3 contains 14 residues. With V trimmed by 5 bases and J by 2 bases, 4 bases remained unmatched.

CDR3: CASSPSGGTNTGELFF. Here the CDR3 DNA reads TGTGCCAGCAGCCCCTCAGGGGGCACGAACACCGGGGAGCTGTTTTTT. This sequence joins TRBV7-8 and TRBJ2-2; the match to TRBD1 covers 8 bases. Germline V lookup: CDR1 SGHVS, CDR2 FQNEAQ. The CDR3 extends over 16 amino acids. The ends lost 5 bases at V and 0 bases at J; junction bases unmatched: 5.

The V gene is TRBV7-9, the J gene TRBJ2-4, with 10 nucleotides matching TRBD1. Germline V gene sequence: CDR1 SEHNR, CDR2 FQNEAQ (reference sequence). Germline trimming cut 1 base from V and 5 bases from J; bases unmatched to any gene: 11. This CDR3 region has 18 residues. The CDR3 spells CASSLGHGQGVYENIQYF. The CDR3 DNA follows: TGTGCCAGCAGCTTAGGCCACGGACAGGGGGTTTATGAAAACATTCAGTACTTC.

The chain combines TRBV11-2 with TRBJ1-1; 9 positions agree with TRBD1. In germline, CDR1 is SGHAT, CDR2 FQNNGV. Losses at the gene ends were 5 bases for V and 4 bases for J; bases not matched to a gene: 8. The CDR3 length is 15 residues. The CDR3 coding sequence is TGTGCCAGCAGCCACGGGGGACAGGGAAGCACTGAAGCTTTCTTT. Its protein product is CASSHGGQGSTEAFF.

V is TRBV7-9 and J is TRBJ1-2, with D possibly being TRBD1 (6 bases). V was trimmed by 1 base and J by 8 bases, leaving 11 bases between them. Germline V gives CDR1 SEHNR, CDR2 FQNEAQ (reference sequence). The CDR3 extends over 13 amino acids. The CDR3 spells CASSLGEGGGYTF. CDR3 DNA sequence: TGTGCCAGCAGCTTAGGGGAAGGGGGAGGCTACACCTTC. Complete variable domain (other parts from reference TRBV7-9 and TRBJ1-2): DTGVSQNPRHKITKRGQNVTFRCDPISEHNRLYWYRQTLGQGPEFLTYFQNEAQLEKSRLLSDRFSAERPKGSFSTLEIQRTEQGDSAMYLCASSLGEGGGYTFGSGTRLTVV.

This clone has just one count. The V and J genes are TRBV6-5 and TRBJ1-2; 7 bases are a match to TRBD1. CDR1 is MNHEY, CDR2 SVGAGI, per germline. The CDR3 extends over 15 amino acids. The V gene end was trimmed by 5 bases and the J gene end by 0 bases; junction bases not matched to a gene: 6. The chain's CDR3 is CASSRTGVSNYGYTF. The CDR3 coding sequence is TGTGCCAGCAGTCGTACAGGGGTTTCTAACTATGGCTACACCTTC.

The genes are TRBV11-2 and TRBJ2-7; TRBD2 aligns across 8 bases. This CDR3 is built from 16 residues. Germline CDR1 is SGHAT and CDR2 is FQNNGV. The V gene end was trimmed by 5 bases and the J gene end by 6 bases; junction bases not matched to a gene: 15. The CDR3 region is CASSQFRLAGSGEQYF. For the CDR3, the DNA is TGTGCCAGCAGCCAATTCCGGCTAGCGGGTAGCGGCGAGCAGTACTTC.

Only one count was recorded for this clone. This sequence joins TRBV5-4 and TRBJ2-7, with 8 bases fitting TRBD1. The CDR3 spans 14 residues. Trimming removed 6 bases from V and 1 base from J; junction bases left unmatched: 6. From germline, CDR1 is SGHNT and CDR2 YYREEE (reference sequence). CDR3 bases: TGTGCCAGCATCAGGTGGGACAGGTCCTACGAGCAGTACTTC. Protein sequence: CASIRWDRSYEQYF.

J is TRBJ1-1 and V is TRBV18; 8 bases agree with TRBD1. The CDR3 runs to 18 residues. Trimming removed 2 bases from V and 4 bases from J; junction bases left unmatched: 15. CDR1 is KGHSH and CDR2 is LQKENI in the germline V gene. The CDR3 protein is CASSPKAVGGQGATEAFF. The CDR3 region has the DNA TGTGCCAGCTCACCAAAGGCGGTAGGAGGACAGGGTGCCACTGAAGCTTTCTTT.

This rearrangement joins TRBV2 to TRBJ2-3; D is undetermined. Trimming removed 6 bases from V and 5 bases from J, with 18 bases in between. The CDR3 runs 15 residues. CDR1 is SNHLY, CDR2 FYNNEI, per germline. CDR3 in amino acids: CASREQNNGRDTQYF. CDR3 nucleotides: TGTGCCAGCAGGGAGCAAAATAACGGCCGAGATACGCAGTATTTT.

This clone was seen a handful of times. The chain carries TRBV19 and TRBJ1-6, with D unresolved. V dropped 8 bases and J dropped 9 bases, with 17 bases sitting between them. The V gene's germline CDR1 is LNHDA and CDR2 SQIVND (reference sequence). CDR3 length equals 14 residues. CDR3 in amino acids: CASSVASGASPLHF. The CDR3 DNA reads TGTGCCAGTTCGGTGGCCAGTGGAGCTTCACCCCTCCACTTT.

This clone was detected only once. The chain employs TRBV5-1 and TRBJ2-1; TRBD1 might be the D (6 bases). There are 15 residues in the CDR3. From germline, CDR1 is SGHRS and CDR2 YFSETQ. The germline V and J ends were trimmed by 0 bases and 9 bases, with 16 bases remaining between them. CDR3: CASSLALGASGEQFF. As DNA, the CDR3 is TGCGCCAGCAGCTTGGCCTTGGGGGCCTCTGGTGAGCAGTTCTTC.

The CDR3 nucleotides are TGCGCCAGCAGCCAAGTGGACGGGACTACCCCCTTCGAGCAGTACTTC. It specifies CASSQVDGTTPFEQYF. The chain recombines TRBV4-1 with TRBJ2-7, with 7 bases fitting TRBD2. The CDR3 extends over 16 amino acids. The V gene end was trimmed by 1 base and the J gene end by 6 bases; junction bases not matched to a gene: 12. CDR1 is MGHRA, CDR2 YSYEKL, per germline.

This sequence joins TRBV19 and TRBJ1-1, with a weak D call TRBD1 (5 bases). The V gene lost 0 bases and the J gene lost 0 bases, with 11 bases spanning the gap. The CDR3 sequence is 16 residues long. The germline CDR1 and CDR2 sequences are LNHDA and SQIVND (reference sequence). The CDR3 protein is CASSIDPDSMNTEAFF. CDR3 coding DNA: TGTGCCAGTAGTATAGACCCCGACAGCATGAACACTGAAGCTTTCTTT. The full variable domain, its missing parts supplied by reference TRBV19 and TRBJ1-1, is DGGITQSPKYLFRKEGQNVTLSCEQNLNHDAMYWYRQDPGQGLRLIYYSQIVNDFQKGDIAEGYSVSREKKESFPLTVTSAQKNPTAFYLCASSIDPDSMNTEAFFGQGTRLTVV.

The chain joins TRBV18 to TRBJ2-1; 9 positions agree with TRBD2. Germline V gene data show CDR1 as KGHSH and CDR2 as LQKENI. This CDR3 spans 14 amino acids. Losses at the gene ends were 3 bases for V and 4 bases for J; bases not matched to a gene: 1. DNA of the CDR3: TGTGCCAGCTCACCGACTAGCGGTTACAATGAGCAGTTCTTC. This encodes CASSPTSGYNEQFF. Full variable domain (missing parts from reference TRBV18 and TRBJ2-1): NAGVMQNPRHLVRRRGQEARLRCSPMKGHSHVYWYRQLPEEGLKFMVYLQKENIIDESGMPKERFSAEFPKEGPSILRIQQVVRGDSAAYFCASSPTSGYNEQFFGPGTRLTVL.

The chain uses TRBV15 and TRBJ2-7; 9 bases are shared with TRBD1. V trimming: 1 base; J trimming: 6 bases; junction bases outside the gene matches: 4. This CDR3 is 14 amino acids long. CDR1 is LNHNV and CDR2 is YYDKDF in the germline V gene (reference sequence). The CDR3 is CATSRVTGGGEQYF. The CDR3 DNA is TGTGCCACCAGCAGAGTTACAGGGGGCGGCGAGCAGTACTTC.

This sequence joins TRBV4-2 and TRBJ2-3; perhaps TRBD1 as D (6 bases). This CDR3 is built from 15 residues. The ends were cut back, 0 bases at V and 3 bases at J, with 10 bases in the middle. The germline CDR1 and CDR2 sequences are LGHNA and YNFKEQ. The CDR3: CASSQDARGTDTQYF. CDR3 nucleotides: TGTGCCAGCAGCCAAGATGCCAGGGGAACAGATACGCAGTATTTT.

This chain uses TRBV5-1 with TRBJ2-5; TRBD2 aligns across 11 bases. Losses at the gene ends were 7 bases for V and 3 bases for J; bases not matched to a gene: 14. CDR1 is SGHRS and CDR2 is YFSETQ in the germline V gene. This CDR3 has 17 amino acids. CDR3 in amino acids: CASRDGASGRPEETQYF. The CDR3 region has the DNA TGCGCCAGCCGAGATGGAGCTAGCGGGAGGCCTGAAGAGACCCAGTACTTC. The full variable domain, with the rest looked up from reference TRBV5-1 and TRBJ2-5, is KAGVTQTPRYLIKTRGQQVTLSCSPISGHRSVSWYQQTPGQGLQFLFEYFSETQRNKGNFPGRFSGRQFSNSRSEMNVSTLELGDSALYLCASRDGASGRPEETQYFGPGTRLLVL.

CDR3 bases: TGTGCCACCGGGACAGGGGGCTGGAACACTGAAGCTTTCTTT. Translating gives CATGTGGWNTEAFF. The rearrangement joins TRBV10-3 to TRBJ1-1; 12 bases fit TRBD1. The trim removed 10 bases at V and 1 base at J, leaving 4 bases unmatched. Germline loops: CDR1 ENHRY, CDR2 SYGVKD. The CDR3 contains 14 residues.

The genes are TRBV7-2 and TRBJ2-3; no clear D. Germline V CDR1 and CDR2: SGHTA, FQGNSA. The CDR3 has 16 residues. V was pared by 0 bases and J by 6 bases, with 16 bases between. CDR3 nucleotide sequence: TGTGCCAGCAGCTTAGCGCCTGGTGGTTCGGCGGATACGCAGTATTTT. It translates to CASSLAPGGSADTQYF.

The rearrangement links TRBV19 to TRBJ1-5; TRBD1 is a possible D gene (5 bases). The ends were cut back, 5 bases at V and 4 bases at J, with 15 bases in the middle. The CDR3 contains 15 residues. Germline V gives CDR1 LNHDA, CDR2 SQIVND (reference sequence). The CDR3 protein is CASSPPWDLNQPQHF. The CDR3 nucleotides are TGTGCCAGTAGTCCCCCGTGGGACCTTAATCAGCCCCAGCATTTT.

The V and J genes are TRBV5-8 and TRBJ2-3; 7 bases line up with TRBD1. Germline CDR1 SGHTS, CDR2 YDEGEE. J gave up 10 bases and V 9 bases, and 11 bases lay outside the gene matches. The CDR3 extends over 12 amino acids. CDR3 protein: CATGQLSGAQYF. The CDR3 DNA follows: TGTGCCACGGGACAGCTCTCAGGGGCGCAGTATTTT.